The text below deals with one TCR beta chain. Its antigen specificity is not known. The sample comes from a study of GPR56 and killer-like receptors on CD4 memory cells (dated by TCRdb to between 2018 and 2020). A note on the overall study: The study proposed that progressive acquisition of KLRB1, KLRG1, GPR56 and then KLRF1 marks human CD4+ memory T-cell differentiation and cytokine production potential. Healthy blood donors in the study were described as age-matched to the liver disease patients, whose median age was about 68 years.

Results and caveats for the whole study, not just this receptor: Rather than covering full repertoires, the diversity and similarity analyses were limited to the 100 most expanded clones in each population. Clonal frequency started low in the marker-negative population and rose progressively along the proposed pathway, while TCRbeta diversity decreased accordingly. Overlap of TCR repertoires was especially pronounced between late populations 4 and 5, and partly extended to population 3. Clones dominating late populations 4 and 5 were also found in early populations 1 and 2, and this finding was taken by the authors as evidence for linear differentiation.

The instrument was an Illumina HiSeq 2500. The recombined TCRbeta locus was amplified by a previously published PCR protocol to build sequencing libraries. Regarding the original processing steps: Reads whose average quality score was below 30 were removed, and the reads that remained were processed with IMSEQ. Clonotypes were defined by Vbeta gene, Jbeta gene and CDR3 amino acid sequence. The Morisita-Horn index, computed on the top 100 expanded clones, was used to measure repertoire overlap between populations. Clonal diversity was assessed with Rényi diversity profiles calculated on the top 100 expanded clones. TCRdb reprocessed the reads and provides one entry for every CDR3 protein sequence; no DNA is given. The V and J calls were not made by the authors but by TCRdb's processing. This sample's table contains about 2,900 distinct CDR3 sequences. The ten largest clonotypes hold 3% to 3.5% of the sample.

Before TCRbeta sequencing, fluorescence-activated cell sorting was used to enrich five KLR/GPR56-defined CD4+ populations. To test a linear memory differentiation pathway, TCRbeta repertoires were sequenced from five CD4+ T-cell subsets defined by expression of KLRB1, KLRG1, GPR56 and KLRF1. TCR-sequenced cells came from peripheral blood of healthy control individuals, reported as five donors in the TCRbeta analysis figure. The researchers collected heparinized peripheral blood and processed every sample within one hour of retrieval. Blood was diluted 1:2 in PBS, and peripheral blood mononuclear cells were then isolated from the diluted blood at room temperature by Biocoll density gradient centrifugation. Before flow sorting, CD4+ T cells were enriched from freshly isolated PBMCs by magnetic sorting with anti-CD4 MicroBeads. A BD FACSAria II was used to sort CD4+ T cells enriched from PBMCs of healthy donors according to marker expression. Surface staining used anti-KLRB1 clone 191B8, anti-KLRF1 clone 4A4.D10 and anti-KLRG1 clone REA261 antibodies from Miltenyi Biotec.

Sequencing was carried out using memory CD4+ T cells from blood. This TCR was sampled from a human donor in good health.

The CDR3 reads CASSLTNLETQYF. The rearranged segments are TRBV2 and TRBJ2-5. The CDR3 covers 13 residues, taking in both the cysteine and the phenylalanine. There is no recorded DNA. From a lookup of the germline V gene, CDR1 and CDR2 are SNHLY and FYNNEI.